Each of the 6 T cell receptor beta chains below was sequenced from the same sample in a study of cytomegalovirus exposure and HLA in healthy donors. PCR was performed using 60 Vbeta and 13 Jbeta primers. Sequencing was performed with immunoSEQ multiplex PCR; in TCRdb, only in-frame clones are kept and a portion is missing. This sample has approximately 150,000 clones; approximately 80% occur once, and the top ten carry 4.5%. The sample comprised PBMCs. The receptors stem from a middle-aged man in good health and CMV-seronegative.

The genes are TRBV10-1 and TRBJ2-1, with TRBD1 matching 7 bases. From germline, CDR1 is WNHNN and CDR2 SYGVQD (reference sequence). The CDR3 has 14 amino acids. The junction had 10 bases not matched to a gene; V was cut back by 10 bases and J by 4 bases. The CDR3 DNA follows: TGCGCCACCGCCCAGGGGGTAAGGTACAATGAGCAGTTCTTC. Amino acid sequence: CATAQGVRYNEQFF.

This clone has a single count. The chain carries TRBV5-5 and TRBJ1-2; a weak D match, TRBD1 (6 bases). The CDR3 has 13 residues. Germline loops: CDR1 SGHKS, CDR2 YYEKEE (reference sequence). Trimming stripped 3 bases from V and 7 bases from J, with 13 bases between. The CDR3 sequence: CASSSDSYRGYTF. DNA of the CDR3: TGTGCCAGCAGCTCGGACAGCTACCGTGGCTACACCTTC.

This clone was seen more than once but under ten times. CDR3 in amino acids: CASSLTTGAHQPQHF. CDR3 nucleotides: TGTGCCAGCAGCCTCACTACAGGGGCCCATCAGCCCCAGCATTTT. The chain joins TRBV6-1 to TRBJ1-5; 7 bases are shared with TRBD1. The CDR3 length is 15 residues. The trim removed 6 bases at V and 5 bases at J, leaving 10 bases unmatched. CDR1 and CDR2 from the germline V gene are MNHNS and SASEGT.

The J gene is TRBJ2-3, the V gene TRBV19, with a tentative D call TRBD2 (5 bases). Trimming stripped 5 bases from V and 2 bases from J, with 11 bases between. Germline CDR1 is LNHDA and CDR2 is SQIVND (reference sequence). This CDR3 contains 14 residues. The chain's CDR3 is CASSRSGPTDTQYF. In nucleotides, the CDR3 is TGTGCCAGTAGTCGGAGCGGCCCCACAGATACGCAGTATTTT.

The chain employs TRBV28 and TRBJ2-1; D perhaps matches TRBD1 (6 bases). Germline V gene sequence: CDR1 MDHEN, CDR2 SYDVKM. The CDR3 runs to 12 residues. V shed 7 bases and J shed 11 bases, with 15 bases lying between them. The chain's CDR3 is CASTPPRGKQFF. CDR3 bases: TGTGCCAGCACCCCCCCCAGGGGTAAGCAGTTCTTC.

The chain combines TRBV5-6 with TRBJ1-2, with a weak D call TRBD1 (6 bases). Germline lookup yields CDR1 SGHDT and CDR2 YYEEEE. V shed 0 bases and J shed 8 bases, with 17 bases lying between them. The CDR3 sequence is 15 residues long. DNA for the CDR3: TGTGCCAGCAGCTTGGGGGACCTACAGGGTTACGGCTACACCTTC. It codes for CASSLGDLQGYGYTF.